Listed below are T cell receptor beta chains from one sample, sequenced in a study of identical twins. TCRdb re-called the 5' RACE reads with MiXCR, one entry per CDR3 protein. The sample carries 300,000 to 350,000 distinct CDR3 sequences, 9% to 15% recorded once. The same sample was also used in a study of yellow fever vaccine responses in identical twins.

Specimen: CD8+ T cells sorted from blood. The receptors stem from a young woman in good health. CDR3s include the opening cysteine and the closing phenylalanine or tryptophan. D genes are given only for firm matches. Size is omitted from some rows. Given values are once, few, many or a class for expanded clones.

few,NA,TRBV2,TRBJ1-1,CASSELLNPAFF,TGTGCCAGCAGTGAGTTGCTGAATCCGGCTTTCTTT
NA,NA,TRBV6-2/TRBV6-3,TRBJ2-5,CASSYSGIRETQYF,TGTGCCAGCAGTTACTCAGGGATTCGGGAGACCCAGTACTTC
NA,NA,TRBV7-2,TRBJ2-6,CASIHREAGANVLTF,TGTGCCAGCATCCACAGGGAGGCTGGGGCCAACGTCCTGACTTTC
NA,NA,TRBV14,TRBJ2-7,CASRGIEGYEQYF,TGTGCCAGCAGGGGGATCGAGGGTTACGAGCAGTACTTC
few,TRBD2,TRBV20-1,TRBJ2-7,CSAREKGGAGEYYEQYF,TGCAGTGCTAGAGAGAAAGGAGGAGCGGGAGAGTACTACGAGCAGTACTTC
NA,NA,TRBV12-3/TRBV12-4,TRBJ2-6,CASSPGPSPSSGANVLTF,TGTGCCAGCAGTCCGGGACCCAGTCCGAGCTCTGGGGCCAACGTCCTGACTTTC
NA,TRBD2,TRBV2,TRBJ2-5,CASSSISGGLGGETQYF,TGTGCCAGCAGTTCGATTAGCGGGGGGTTAGGTGGAGAGACCCAGTACTTC
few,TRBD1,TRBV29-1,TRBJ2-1,CSVEDAGGLDEQFF,TGCAGCGTGGAGGATGCAGGGGGCTTGGATGAGCAGTTCTTC
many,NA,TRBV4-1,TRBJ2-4,CASSQERFQRIYAKNIQYF,TGCGCCAGCAGCCAAGAAAGGTTTCAGCGGATCTATGCCAAAAACATTCAGTACTTC
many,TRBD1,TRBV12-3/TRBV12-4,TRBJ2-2,CASSLGQDPGTGELFF,TGTGCCAGCAGTTTGGGACAGGACCCAGGAACCGGGGAGCTGTTTTTT
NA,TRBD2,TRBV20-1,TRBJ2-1,CSARDRAGVHNEQFF,TGCAGTGCTAGAGACAGAGCGGGAGTCCACAATGAGCAGTTCTTC
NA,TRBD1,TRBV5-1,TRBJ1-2,CAPGERTGDGYTF,TGCGCCCCAGGGGAGAGGACAGGGGATGGCTACACCTTC
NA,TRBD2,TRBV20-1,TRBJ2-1,CSAIGRGARDEQFF,TGCAGTGCTATAGGGCGGGGGGCCAGGGATGAGCAGTTCTTC
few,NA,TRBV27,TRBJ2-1,CASSLLERQYNEQFF,TGTGCCAGCAGTTTACTGGAACGGCAATACAATGAGCAGTTCTTC
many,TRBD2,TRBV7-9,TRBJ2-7,CASSTSVAGDPYEQYF,TGTGCCAGCAGCACGTCCGTAGCGGGAGACCCCTACGAGCAGTACTTC
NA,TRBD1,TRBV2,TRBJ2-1,CASNPGQGLYYNEQFF,TGTGCCAGCAACCCGGGACAGGGACTCTACTACAATGAGCAGTTCTTC
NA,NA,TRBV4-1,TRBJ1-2,CASSQGPGAVDGYTF,TGCGCCAGCAGCCAAGGTCCCGGGGCAGTTGATGGCTACACCTTC
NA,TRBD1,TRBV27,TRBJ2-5,CASTPDRGKTQYF,TGTGCCAGCACCCCGGACAGGGGGAAGACCCAGTACTTC
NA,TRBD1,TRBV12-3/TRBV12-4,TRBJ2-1,CASSPGQGIHNEQFF,TGTGCCAGCAGTCCGGGACAGGGGATCCACAATGAGCAGTTCTTC
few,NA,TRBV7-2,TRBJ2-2,CASSWDLGRELFF,TGTGCCAGCAGCTGGGACCTGGGCAGGGAGCTGTTTTTT
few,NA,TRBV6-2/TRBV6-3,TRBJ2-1,CASSLRGHTYNEQFF,TGTGCCAGCAGCTTGAGGGGACACACCTACAATGAGCAGTTCTTC
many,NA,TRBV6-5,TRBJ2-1,CASSYSILGGGVDEQFF,TGTGCCAGCAGTTACTCGATACTGGGAGGTGGGGTTGACGAGCAGTTCTTC
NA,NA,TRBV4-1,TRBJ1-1,CASSQAGYTEAFF,TGCGCCAGCAGCCAAGCCGGATACACTGAAGCTTTCTTT
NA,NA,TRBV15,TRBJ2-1,CATSRDLWTINDNEQFF,TGTGCCACCAGCAGAGATCTGTGGACTATCAACGACAATGAGCAGTTCTTC
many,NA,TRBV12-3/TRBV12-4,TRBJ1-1,CASSLSVNTEAFF,TGTGCCAGCAGTTTATCCGTGAACACTGAAGCTTTCTTT
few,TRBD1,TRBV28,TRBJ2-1,CASSTGQGALGEQFF,TGTGCCAGCAGTACGGGACAGGGGGCGCTTGGTGAGCAGTTCTTC